The clone carrying this T cell receptor (beta chain) came up a few times. Its cognate antigen is unknown. This sample was taken from a study of cytomegalovirus exposure and HLA in healthy donors. The study ran its PCR with 60 Vbeta and 13 Jbeta primers. Sequenced by immunoSEQ multiplex PCR; TCRdb stores in-frame clones only, minus some. The data hold 160,000 or so clones, with over 60% observed a single time. CDR3 length: 15 residues. V lost 4 bases and J lost 8, with 20 bases in between. CDR1 is MNHEY, CDR2 SMNVEV, per germline (reference sequence). Findings and limits, study-wide: Most TCR sequences proved rare, with some public TCRs found in many donors. The presence/absence work took it that sequencing depth was about the same across donors. Most of the TCR beta V segments (in an earlier analysis) were productive either about 87% or about 30% of the time. Exclusion as indistinguishable affected some V segments, including TRBV6-2 and TRBV6-3.

V usage is TRBV27 and J usage is TRBJ1-2; the D is unclear. The sequencing sample was made of PBMCs. This clonotype originated in a young woman in good health and CMV-seronegative. CDR3 DNA sequence: TGTGCCAGCAGTTATTCGGCAGACTACTCTGAGGGCTACACCTTC. It translates to CASSYSADYSEGYTF.